One and the same sample provided the 8 T cell receptor beta chains below, sequenced in a study of T-cell reconstitution after alpha-beta-depleted transplantation in children. For TCRbeta, the library was prepared with unique molecular identifiers. TCRdb re-called the PCR reads through MiXCR, storing one row per CDR3 protein. Of hundreds of thousands of distinct CDR3 sequences in the sample, roughly 17% were seen once. Here the sequenced sample was PBMCs from the stem cell graft donor, taken from the stem cell graft. The source of these receptors is a human donor who donated a stem cell graft to a child with acute myeloid leukemia.

This clonotype came up a few times. The chain carries TRBV20-1 and TRBJ2-7; D possibly corresponds to TRBD1 (6 bases). There are 12 residues in the CDR3. Trimming removed 3 bases from V and 1 base from J, with 7 bases in between. Germline V CDR1 and CDR2: DFQATT, SNEGSKA (reference sequence). The CDR3 DNA reads TGCAGTGCTAGTAGGGGGTCCTACGAGCAGTACTTC. Protein sequence: CSASRGSYEQYF.

At least ten counts were recorded for this clonotype. The rearrangement links TRBV20-1 to TRBJ1-6; possibly TRBD1 for D (5 bases). Deletions cut 3 bases from V and 0 bases from J, with 15 bases between. Germline V lookup: CDR1 DFQATT, CDR2 SNEGSKA (reference sequence). The CDR3 has 17 residues. As DNA, the CDR3 is TGCAGTGCTAGTGATCCTGGGGGAGGCTCCTATAATTCACCCCTCCACTTT. It codes for CSASDPGGGSYNSPLHF.

V usage is TRBV5-5 and J usage is TRBJ2-1; TRBD2 matches 7 bases. CDR1 and CDR2 from the germline V gene are SGHKS and YYEKEE (reference sequence). This CDR3 contains 13 residues. The ends lost 4 bases at V and 7 bases at J; junction bases unmatched: 5. In DNA, the CDR3 is TGTGCCAGCAGCCGACGGGGAGGGAATGAGCAGTTCTTC. Translated, it gives CASSRRGGNEQFF.

This clonotype was recorded many times. The rearrangement links TRBV7-2 to TRBJ2-2, with 7 bases fitting TRBD1. The CDR3 loop spans 15 amino acids. V lost 11 bases and J lost 1; bases outside the gene matches: 10. Germline values: CDR1 SGHTA, CDR2 FQGNSA. CDR3 sequence reads: CALRQGTRNTGELFF. CDR3 DNA sequence: TGTGCCCTCAGACAGGGTACTAGGAACACCGGGGAGCTGTTTTTT.

This clonotype was picked up many times. The chain couples TRBV6-1 to TRBJ1-6; D might be TRBD1 (5 bases). CDR3 size: 14 residues. CDR1 and CDR2 from the germline V gene are MNHNS and SASEGT. The V end was cut by 6 bases, the J end by 10 bases, with 16 bases between. CDR3 protein: CASSSFGGGSPLHF. The CDR3 DNA follows: TGTGCCAGCAGCTCTTTTGGCGGGGGATCACCCCTCCACTTT.

This chain uses TRBV4-1 with TRBJ1-1, with D uncertain. CDR1 and CDR2 from the germline V gene are MGHRA and YSYEKL. With 0 bases removed from V and 1 base from J, the gap between germline ends came to 9 bases. This CDR3 spans 15 amino acids. The CDR3 reads CASSQDMGRNTEAFF. CDR3 DNA: TGCGCCAGCAGCCAAGATATGGGTAGGAACACTGAAGCTTTCTTT.

V usage is TRBV29-1 and J usage is TRBJ2-3, with 16 bases that match TRBD2. The germline V gene has CDR1 SQVTM and CDR2 ANQGSEA. Losses at the gene ends were 6 bases for V and 4 bases for J; bases not matched to a gene: 4. There are 15 residues in the CDR3. CDR3 sequence (DNA): TGCAGCGTCGGGACTAGCGGGGGGGGTGCAGATACGCAGTATTTT. Translating gives CSVGTSGGGADTQYF.

This clonotype was observed at least ten times. This chain links TRBV11-2 with TRBJ1-6; D gene uncertain. The length of the CDR3 is 14 residues. CDR1 SGHAT and CDR2 FQNNGV come from the germline V gene. V lost 3 bases, J lost 4 bases, and 7 bases lay in between. The DNA of the CDR3 is TGTGCCAGCAGCTTCGAATTTTATAATTCACCCCTCCACTTT. Amino acid sequence: CASSFEFYNSPLHF.